The clone carrying this T cell receptor (beta chain) was recorded a few times. The data belong to a study of T cells in Graves' hyperthyroidism and ophthalmopathy. Amplification yielded TCR beta CDR3 regions, with RNA transcripts as the source. TCR CDR3 regions were first amplified by RT-PCR with HTBI primers. TCRdb ran MiXCR on the multiplex PCR reads and lists one entry per CDR3 protein. The sample holds almost 600,000 distinct CDR3 sequences; roughly 14% are singletons and the top ten take about 5.8%. This CDR3 spans 16 amino acids. Between the trimmed V and J ends, which lost 4 bases and 0 bases, there was a span of 10 bases. The V gene's germline CDR1 is LGHNT and CDR2 FRNRAP. Newly diagnosed patients aged 18 to 65 had hyperthyroidism of under 2 months' duration. The study excluded patients with uncontrolled infection, other autoimmune disease, pregnancy or lactation.

The sequence was collected from a woman younger than 45 with Graves' hyperthyroidism that later progressed to Graves' ophthalmopathy. The chain joins TRBV12-5 to TRBJ2-6, with D uncertain. The source material was blood. The CDR3 bases are TGTGCTAGTGGTTCTTCCTTTCTCTCTGGGGCCAACGTCCTGACTTTC. Encoded protein: CASGSSFLSGANVLTF.